What follows are 10 T cell receptor beta chains derived from one specimen sequenced in a study of cytomegalovirus exposure and HLA in healthy donors. Data came from immunoSEQ multiplex PCR; TCRdb stores just in-frame clones and leaves some out. The sample has 70,000 to 75,000 clones; approximately 94% are singletons. The specimen was PBMCs. These receptors originate from a man younger than 35 in good health and CMV-seropositive.

The V gene is TRBV10-3, the J gene TRBJ2-2, with 11 bases fitting TRBD2. The germline V gene has CDR1 ENHRY and CDR2 SYGVKD. The CDR3 covers 16 residues. V was pared by 8 bases and J by 1 base, with 6 bases of the junction left unmatched. CDR3 DNA sequence: TGTGCCATCTCGGCTAGCGGGAGGAAGAACACCGGGGAGCTGTTTTTT. It codes for CAISASGRKNTGELFF.

The chain couples TRBV5-5 to TRBJ2-7; 9 positions agree with TRBD1. The V gene end was trimmed by 2 bases and the J gene end by 0 bases; junction bases not matched to a gene: 3. Germline CDR1 SGHKS, CDR2 YYEKEE (reference sequence). The CDR3 length is 15 residues. CDR3 sequence: CASSLQGASSYEQYF. The CDR3 coding sequence is TGTGCCAGCAGCTTACAGGGGGCAAGCTCCTACGAGCAGTACTTC.

The chain links TRBV5-1 to TRBJ1-3; 8 nucleotides match TRBD1. CDR3 size: 15 residues. Trimming cost V 1 base and J 4 bases; bases outside gene matches: 4. Germline CDR1 SGHRS, CDR2 YFSETQ. The CDR3 bases are TGCGCCAGCAGCTTGTCAGGGGGCAGGGGAAACACCATATATTTT. Protein: CASSLSGGRGNTIYF.

The rearrangement joins TRBV7-9 to TRBJ1-2; 8 nucleotides match TRBD1. Per germline, CDR1 SEHNR and CDR2 FQNEAQ (reference sequence). V lost 3 bases and J lost 0; bases outside the gene matches: 6. The CDR3 has 16 residues. DNA of the CDR3: TGTGCCAGCAGCTTTCCCACAGGGGGAGCTAACTATGGCTACACCTTC. Translating gives CASSFPTGGANYGYTF.

The rearrangement uses TRBV2 and TRBJ2-7; 8 bases line up with TRBD1. The CDR3 is made up of 16 amino acids. Germline trimming cut 3 bases from V and 4 bases from J; bases unmatched to any gene: 11. CDR1 is SNHLY, CDR2 FYNNEI, per germline. The CDR3 sequence is CASSDTGQGAGYEQYF. The CDR3 DNA reads TGTGCCAGCAGTGATACTGGTCAGGGGGCGGGTTACGAGCAGTACTTC.

This chain joins TRBV28 and TRBJ1-2; D unresolved. V shed 5 bases and J shed 4 bases, with 14 bases lying between them. This CDR3 comprises 14 residues. CDR1 is MDHEN and CDR2 is SYDVKM in the germline V gene. The chain's CDR3 is CASSDTLFSYGYTF. In DNA form, the CDR3 reads TGTGCCAGCAGTGACACCTTATTCAGCTATGGCTACACCTTC.

The J gene is TRBJ2-5, the V gene TRBV5-4; D is possibly TRBD1 (6 bases). The CDR3 consists of 14 residues. V was shortened by 1 base and J by 5 bases, with 12 bases between the two germline ends. Per germline, CDR1 SGHNT and CDR2 YYREEE (reference sequence). The CDR3 here is CASSLNAGAETQYF. The CDR3 DNA is TGTGCCAGCAGCTTGAACGCAGGGGCGGAGACCCAGTACTTC.

V usage is TRBV6-5 and J usage is TRBJ1-1; possible D gene TRBD1, 5 bases. Germline-derived CDR1 and CDR2 are MNHEY and SVGAGI. V dropped 10 bases and J dropped 0 bases, with 12 bases sitting between them. This CDR3 has 13 amino acids. The CDR3 sequence: CATQGDLNTEAFF. Written as DNA, the CDR3 is TGTGCCACACAAGGGGACTTGAACACTGAAGCTTTCTTT.

The chain links TRBV9 to TRBJ2-1; D remains unclear. From germline, CDR1 is SGDLS and CDR2 YYNGEE. The length of the CDR3 is 17 residues. Deletions cut 0 bases from V and 0 bases from J, with 13 bases between. The CDR3 protein is CASSVAAAYSSYNEQFF. The CDR3 bases are TGTGCCAGCAGCGTAGCGGCGGCCTATAGCTCCTACAATGAGCAGTTCTTC.

The chain is built from TRBV7-2 and TRBJ2-5; D is possibly TRBD1 (5 bases). CDR3 length equals 18 residues. The V end lost 5 bases, the J end lost 3 bases, and 25 bases lay between the germline ends. Germline values: CDR1 SGHTA, CDR2 FQGNSA. The CDR3 spells CASSPFPDLAGQKETQYF. CDR3 nucleotide sequence: TGTGCCAGCAGCCCCTTCCCCGACCTTGCAGGGCAGAAAGAGACCCAGTACTTC.